This TCR beta chain was found in a study of identical twins (dated by TCRdb to the mid-2010s). In the study overall: The study deep-sequenced TCR alpha and beta repertoires from monozygotic twins, unrelated adults of various ages and cord blood to test whether fetal clonotypes persist. Replicate twin experiments were performed at different times using different library preparation protocols to rule out contamination.

CDR1 and CDR2, per the germline V gene (reference sequence), are SGHKS and YYEKEE. The CDR3, from cysteine to phenylalanine, totals 15 residues. Solely the CDR3 DNA is kept, with 45 bases framed from the first base. From V the trimming removes 0 bases and from J it removes 4 bases, while the gene matches leave 2 bases of the junction unaccounted for. The library was obtained by 5' RACE. Sequencer: Illumina HiSeq 2000. Template switching added a universal primer binding site, and the final cDNA carried a unique molecular identifier that allowed TCR cDNA molecules to be counted accurately. First-strand cDNA for TCR alpha and beta chains was synthesized from specific primers in the conserved constant-segment region. To control for contamination, every cDNA library was double barcoded, receiving both a SMART-Mk sample barcode and Illumina barcodes. TruSeq adapter sequences, together with Illumina sample barcodes, were added in two successive PCR steps. TCR alpha and beta cDNA libraries were sequenced on the Illumina HiSeq platform with custom primers. Turning to the authors' computational methods: Unique molecular identifiers were extracted from raw reads with MiGEC, and CDR3 positions were determined with MiXCR. Recombination models were inferred per individual with the repgenHMM and IGoR tools using an EM algorithm. Shared clonotypes were analyzed with the tcR package in R, and sharing was normalized by the product of cloneset sizes. To study raw recombination without the effects of thymic and clonal selection, out-of-frame nonproductive sequences were analyzed. TCRdb ran its own pipeline on the public reads, namely fastp trimming at Q25 and MiXCR clone calling, and kept in-frame beta chains. Rows merge per CDR3 protein into single entries with the most common DNA and genes. None of the V and J calls come from the authors' own analysis; TCRdb made them. The sample table records roughly 260,000 distinct CDR3 sequences; 7.5% of these occur just once. Around 5.4% of the sample is held by the ten biggest clonotypes.

This clonotype was recorded many times. The target of this receptor is not known. No base qualities exist here, and no much larger clone lies one base off it. Results and caveats for the whole study, not just this receptor: In beta out-of-frame sequences, excess twin sharing was weaker, because having fewer shared sequences lowered the signal-to-noise ratio. Because the same donors could not be followed over many years, the conclusions depended on cross-sectional statistical analysis. Abundant cord blood beta clonotypes carried fewer insertions; young adult naive repertoires showed a weaker similar trend, while memory repertoires showed none. Compared with coincidental sharing between unrelated individuals, out-of-frame TCR alpha sequences shared between twins had an excess of sequences with low generation probability. In monozygotic twins, out-of-frame TCR alpha sharing was systematically underestimated by recombination models, although the models agreed with sharing between unrelated individuals. Zero-insertion analyses could be partly confounded by invariant T cells such as MAIT and iNKT, although diverse VJ usage argued against such confounding for most clonotypes.

Every donor was a healthy Caucasian. Three pairs of female monozygotic twins, all aged about 18 to 30 years, made up the twin cohort. CD4+ and CD8+ T cell populations were isolated with positive isolation kits from Invitrogen. The same sample was also used in a study of yellow fever vaccine responses in identical twins. From that second study: According to the authors, in identical twins the way T cells responded to vaccination appeared partly convergent and partly personalized. The study precisely tracked vaccine-responding T cell clones in identical twins.

Sequencing input: CD8+ T cells sorted from blood. Recombination connected TRBV5-5 to TRBJ2-1; 9 junctional bases match TRBD2. This sequence was found in a woman aged 18-29 years in good health. The DNA reads TGTGCCAGCAGCTTGGCGCTAGCGGGATACAATGAGCAGTTCTTC. Translated, this is CASSLALAGYNEQFF.